Here is one T cell receptor beta chain with its context. Its cognate antigen has yet to be identified. Within one base of it there is no much larger clone, and no base qualities were kept. Synthesis of TCR cDNA relied on 5'RACE template switching, a step that introduced a universal primer site along with unique molecular identifiers. Priming for cDNA synthesis came from both the TCR alpha and TCR beta constant segments. Two PCR steps were used to amplify libraries, with sample barcodes and sequencing adapters being added in the second step. Libraries were sequenced on Illumina HiSeq 2500 (2x100 bp) or NovaSeq (2x150 bp). The paper's data handling went like this. Reads were demultiplexed and collapsed into UMI consensus sequences with MIGEC, and V(D)J alignment was performed with MiXCR. Clonotypes responding to the vaccine were identified with edgeR on replicate PBMC samples, with the criteria of FDR below 0.01 and a log2 fold change above 5 up to day 15. Each bulk clonotype was labeled CD4 or CD8 based on which sequenced repertoire, CD4 or CD8, contained the clonotype at higher abundance. The public reads were reanalyzed by TCRdb: fastp trimming at Q25, MiXCR alignment, in-frame beta chains only. CDR3 protein duplicates are merged, each entry listing the most common genes and DNA. Here the V and J calls rest on TCRdb's processing, not on the authors' analysis. This sample is represented by under 600,000 distinct CDR3 sequences; 21% of them were singletons. Jointly, the top ten make up about a sixth of the sample.

The entry originates in a study of T cells after yellow fever vaccination (dated by TCRdb to the late 2010s). About the study as a whole: The SMART-Seq v4 Ultra Low Input RNA kit was used to prepare libraries from fractions with low cell numbers. Bulk TCR alpha and beta repertoires were sequenced longitudinally to track T-cell clones before and after primary and booster YFV17D yellow fever vaccination. The cohort comprised two healthy male donors, one aged 18 to 30 and one aged 30 to 40 years. Bulk PBMC replicates and cell subsets were isolated from blood drawn at multiple timepoints before and after both primary and secondary immunization.

This specimen's treatment or condition label, interpreted: live attenuated yellow fever vaccine strain. At each blood-draw timepoint, two biological replicates of bulk PBMCs were collected. A standard Ficoll-Paque protocol was used to isolate PBMCs from peripheral blood. RNA was extracted with TriZol from bulk PBMCs, CD4 and CD8 fractions, and dextramer-positive and dextramer-negative fractions. Points the paper makes about the study in general: A small fraction of clonotypes showed up in both the CD4 and CD8 compartments, probably as a result of convergent recombination. Because the study included only a couple of donors, the extent to which the findings can be generalized is limited. Computational filtering was needed because FACS-sorted repertoires could contain abundant contaminating clonotypes from the bulk population. Most clones expanded after primary vaccination were re-detected after the booster (just under 97% of CD4 and about nine tenths of CD8), suggesting broad memory maintenance. Compared with the primary T-cell response, the secondary T-cell response was weaker but faster, peaking on day 5 rather than day 15.

The CDR3 measures 16 amino acids from cysteine to phenylalanine. Only the CDR3 region is kept as DNA, spanning 48 bases read in frame from base 1. Sequences SGHTA (CDR1) and FQGNSA (CDR2) are obtained from the germline V gene. Trimmed from V: 5 bases; trimmed from J: 8 bases; junction bases lacking a gene match: 10. This sequence originates from a man aged 18-30 years who received the YFV17D yellow fever vaccine. Recombination linked TRBV7-2 to TRBJ2-4; 12 bases in between match TRBD2. The sequences come from PBMCs, collected roughly 20 days after the first yellow fever vaccination. Read as DNA, the sequence is TGTGCCAGCAGCCTTTATCTAGCGGGGGGGAGGGACATTCAGTACTTC. Translated, this gives CASSLYLAGGRDIQYF.